One and the same sample provided the 8 T cell receptor beta chains below, sequenced in a study of blood T cell repertoires in COVID-19. Sequenced by immunoSEQ multiplex PCR; TCRdb stores in-frame clones only, minus some. The data show hundreds of thousands of clones, 90% seen once. Sample: PBMCs or T cells enriched from blood (not recorded which). These receptors originate from a woman between 18 and 29 years old with acute COVID-19.

The rearrangement uses TRBV15 and TRBJ2-7; 9 nucleotides line up with TRBD1. J was trimmed by 2 bases and V by 3 bases; bases with no gene match: 8. Germline-derived CDR1 and CDR2 are LNHNV and YYDKDF (reference sequence). The CDR3 runs 16 residues. The CDR3 DNA sequence: TGTGCCACCAGCAGGAATACAGGGGGCAGGCCCTACGAGCAGTACTTC. Protein sequence: CATSRNTGGRPYEQYF.

The rearrangement uses TRBV2 and TRBJ2-1, with D perhaps matching TRBD1 (5 bases). Per the germline V gene, CDR1 is SNHLY and CDR2 is FYNNEI. Trimming pared 6 bases from V and 3 bases from J, leaving 9 bases between. The CDR3 has 13 amino acids. The CDR3 region has the DNA TGTGCCAGCAGCACCCAGGGCTACAATGAGCAGTTCTTC. It encodes CASSTQGYNEQFF.

In DNA, the CDR3 is TGTGCCAGCAGCTCCTTAGCCGGAGGTGGGAGAGCAGGAGAAAAACTGTTTTTT. This codes for CASSSLAGGGRAGEKLFF. The chain joins TRBV7-9 to TRBJ1-4; D uncertain. This CDR3 spans 18 amino acids. Trimming removed 4 bases from V and 8 bases from J, with 26 bases in between. Germline V gene lookup returns CDR1 SEHNR and CDR2 FQNEAQ (reference sequence).

The V gene is TRBV9, the J gene TRBJ1-1, with TRBD1 matching 9 bases. The CDR3 runs 17 residues. Trimming removed 0 bases from V and 1 base from J; junction bases left unmatched: 7. CDR1 SGDLS and CDR2 YYNGEE come from the germline V gene. The DNA of the CDR3 is TGTGCCAGCAGCGTAGTCCCGTCGGGACAGGGGAACACTGAAGCTTTCTTT. It yields the protein CASSVVPSGQGNTEAFF.

CDR3 in amino acids: CASSQDRGGGYNSPLHF. The CDR3 DNA reads as TGTGCCAGCAGCCAAGATCGGGGCGGGGGCTATAATTCACCCCTCCACTTT. This chain joins TRBV3-1 (or the pseudogene TRBV3-2) and TRBJ1-6; possible D gene TRBD1, 5 bases. This CDR3 spans 17 amino acids. V gave up 0 bases and J gave up 3 bases, with 12 bases separating them. The germline V gene encodes CDR1 LGHDT and CDR2 YNNKEL (reference sequence).

This clone was seen only once. The V and J genes are TRBV27 and TRBJ2-3, with TRBD1 identical over 8 bases. The length of the CDR3 is 16 residues. Germline V gene sequence: CDR1 MNHEY, CDR2 SMNVEV (reference sequence). Losses at the gene ends were 0 bases for V and 3 bases for J; bases not matched to a gene: 5. The CDR3, as DNA: TGTGCCAGCAGTTTATCGACAGGGGTCCGGACAGATACGCAGTATTTT. Amino acids: CASSLSTGVRTDTQYF.

The J gene is TRBJ2-7, the V gene TRBV19; D is unclear. Germline V CDR1 and CDR2: LNHDA, SQIVND (reference sequence). The CDR3 totals 12 residues. Trimming removed 5 bases at V and 2 bases at J, with 7 bases between. The CDR3 DNA follows: TGTGCCAGTAGTCCCTCCCCCTACGAGCAGTACTTC. Protein product: CASSPSPYEQYF.

V gene TRBV28 combines with J gene TRBJ1-2; D ambiguous. Germline values: CDR1 MDHEN, CDR2 SYDVKM. CDR3 length equals 12 residues. Trimming removed 8 bases from V and 4 bases from J, with 11 bases in between. The CDR3 loop reads CASRRGFYGYTF. CDR3 bases: TGTGCCAGCCGCCGGGGTTTCTATGGCTACACCTTC.